A single sample is the source of the 32 T cell receptor beta chains below, sequenced in a study of PD-1 blockade in classical Hodgkin lymphoma. Each patient relapsed following autologous stem cell transplantation, and prior brentuximab vedotin exposure differed. Profiled with immunoSEQ multiplex PCR; TCRdb holds only in-frame clones, not every one. The table lists 29,000 or so clones, about two thirds of them singletons. Here the sequenced sample was peripheral blood mononuclear cells (PBMCs), taken before the second cycle of nivolumab. The receptors originated from a human donor with classical Hodgkin lymphoma.

The rearrangement uses TRBV2 and TRBJ2-2; either TRBD1 or TRBD2 may fit D (5 bases each). CDR3 length equals 12 residues. Between the trimmed V and J ends, which lost 7 bases and 3 bases, there was a span of 6 bases. CDR1 SNHLY and CDR2 FYNNEI come from the germline V gene. The CDR3, as DNA: TGTGCCAGCACGGGGCACACCGGGGAGCTGTTTTTT. Residues: CASTGHTGELFF.

This clone was recorded a few times. V usage is TRBV6-6 and J usage is TRBJ1-1; a possible D gene is TRBD1 (6 bases). The CDR3 loop spans 13 amino acids. Germline-derived CDR1 and CDR2 are MNHNY and SVGAGI (reference sequence). V lost 6 bases to trimming and J lost 8 bases, with 16 bases between them. The CDR3 sequence: CASRHLPDREAFF. The CDR3 nucleotides are TGTGCCAGCAGACACCTTCCCGACAGGGAAGCTTTCTTT.

The chain employs TRBV4-3 and TRBJ2-3; D gene uncertain. Trimming took 0 bases from V and 5 from J, leaving 6 bases between them. The CDR3 consists of 13 residues. In germline, CDR1 is LGHNA, CDR2 YSLEER. The CDR3 loop is CASSQDFVDTQYF. The CDR3 DNA reads TGCGCCAGCAGCCAAGATTTCGTAGATACGCAGTATTTT.

Notes on this clone: An end of the junction does not agree with germline; a read error may underlie this. The J gene is TRBJ2-7, the V gene TRBV7-7; 7 bases match TRBD1. The CDR3 has 15 amino acids. Germline V gene lookup returns CDR1 SSHAT and CDR2 FNYEAQ (reference sequence). The CDR3 sequence is CASSLAQGFSYEQYF. CDR3 nucleotide sequence: TGTGCTAGCAGCTTAGCACAGGGGTTCTCCTACGAGCAGTACTTC. The whole variable domain, remainder taken from reference TRBV7-7 and TRBJ2-7, is GAGVSQSPRYKVTKRGQDVTLRCDPISSHATLYWYQQALGQGPEFLTYFNYEAQPDKSGLPSDRFSAERPEGSISTLTIQRTEQRDSAMYRCASSLAQGFSYEQYFGPGTRLTVT.

Only a few counts were recorded for this clone. The chain uses TRBV11-2 and TRBJ2-7; 9 bases line up with TRBD2. V lost 5 bases, J lost 7 bases, and 9 bases stayed unmatched. This CDR3 spans 14 amino acids. The V gene's germline CDR1 is SGHAT and CDR2 FQNNGV. The CDR3: CASSPIAGAWEQYF. CDR3 sequence (DNA): TGTGCCAGCAGCCCGATAGCGGGAGCGTGGGAGCAGTACTTC.

J is TRBJ2-3 and V is TRBV28, with D maybe TRBD2 (6 bases). V lost 7 bases, J lost 2 bases, and 16 bases lay in between. CDR1 MDHEN and CDR2 SYDVKM come from the germline V gene. This CDR3 has 15 residues. The CDR3 region is CASILGDSDTDTQYF. CDR3 in DNA: TGTGCCAGCATCCTCGGGGACTCCGACACAGATACGCAGTATTTT.

The chain combines TRBV7-6 with TRBJ2-5, with D unresolved. This CDR3 comprises 13 residues. Germline V gene data show CDR1 as SGHVS and CDR2 as FNYEAQ. The V end was cut by 1 base, the J end by 5 bases, with 8 bases between. The CDR3: CASSLGASETQYF. Here the CDR3 DNA reads TGTGCCAGCAGCTTAGGCGCATCGGAGACCCAGTACTTC.

This rearrangement joins TRBV7-2 to TRBJ2-3; D uncertain. Trimming cost V 3 bases and J 0 bases, with 4 bases left between them. Germline CDR1 SGHTA, CDR2 FQGNSA. This CDR3 has 13 residues. The CDR3 reads CASSFFSTDTQYF. The CDR3 bases are TGTGCCAGCAGCTTCTTTAGCACAGATACGCAGTATTTT. The entire variable domain, with the rest obtained from reference TRBV7-2 and TRBJ2-3, is as follows: GAGVSQSPSNKVTEKGKDVELRCDPISGHTALYWYRQSLGQGLEFLIYFQGNSAPDKSGLPSDRFSAERTGGSVSTLTIQRTQQEDSAVYLCASSFFSTDTQYFGPGTRLTVL.

In this sample, this clone is medium-sized (0.01 to 0.1%). This sequence joins TRBV28 and TRBJ1-2; D unresolved. CDR3 length: 14 amino acids. With 9 bases removed from V and 6 bases from J, the gap between germline ends came to 20 bases. Germline CDR1 is MDHEN and CDR2 is SYDVKM. CDR3 coding DNA: TGTGCCAGTTTGAGCACTCAGGTGACACATGGCTACACCTTC. Encoded protein: CASLSTQVTHGYTF.

This clone is a singleton in its sample. The chain has TRBV5-1 and TRBJ2-7, with 7 bases matching TRBD1. V gave up 1 base and J gave up 6 bases; unmatched junction bases: 7. Germline V gives CDR1 SGHRS, CDR2 YFSETQ. This CDR3 has 14 amino acids. The CDR3 bases are TGCGCCAGCAGCTTGCTCGGGACAGTCCTCGAGCAGTACTTC. Protein: CASSLLGTVLEQYF.

This clone was recorded only once. The chain joins TRBV7-8 to TRBJ2-4; a possible D gene is TRBD2 (7 bases). Trimming removed 1 base at V and 12 bases at J, with 22 bases between. The germline V gene encodes CDR1 SGHVS and CDR2 FQNEAQ. The CDR3 is 16 residues long. Here the CDR3 reads CASSLGGRGPPIYQYF. The CDR3 DNA is TGTGCCAGCAGCTTAGGGGGGCGGGGGCCCCCGATTTATCAGTACTTC.

The gene calls are TRBV4-2 and TRBJ1-4; TRBD1 might be the D (5 bases). Germline assignment: CDR1 LGHNA and CDR2 YNFKEQ. This CDR3 has 18 residues. The V gene lost 1 base and the J gene lost 5 bases, with 20 bases spanning the gap. CDR3 loop: CASSQASSFRDRNEKLFF. The CDR3 DNA reads TGTGCCAGCAGCCAAGCAAGCTCGTTCCGGGACCGAAATGAAAAACTGTTTTTT.

This rearrangement joins TRBV10-3 to TRBJ1-1; TRBD1 matches at 7 bases. This CDR3 has 13 residues. V lost 4 bases to trimming and J lost 4 bases; unmatched junction nucleotides: 3. Germline V gives CDR1 ENHRY, CDR2 SYGVKD. CDR3 nucleotides: TGTGCCATCAGTGCAGGGGGGGTCACTGAAGCTTTCTTT. Translated, it gives CAISAGGVTEAFF.

This chain links TRBV28 with TRBJ2-5; the D gene is possibly TRBD1 (5 bases). Trimming took off 4 bases at V and 1 base at J, with 16 bases between the two ends. The V gene's germline CDR1 is MDHEN and CDR2 SYDVKM. The CDR3 is 16 residues long. The CDR3 coding sequence is TGTGCCAGCAGTTCGGAACCCAGACAGCTCCAAGAGACCCAGTACTTC. Translation gives CASSSEPRQLQETQYF. The whole variable domain, filled in from reference TRBV28 and TRBJ2-5, reads DVKVTQSSRYLVKRTGEKVFLECVQDMDHENMFWYRQDPGLGLRLIYFSYDVKMKEKGDIPEGYSVSREKKERFSLILESASTNQTSMYLCASSSEPRQLQETQYFGPGTRLLVL.

The genes are TRBV15 and TRBJ2-3, with D tentatively TRBD2 (6 bases). The length of the CDR3 is 13 residues. Germline V CDR1 and CDR2: LNHNV, YYDKDF (reference sequence). The V end was cut by 9 bases, the J end by 1 base, with 11 bases between. CDR3 region: CATKDYRTDTQYF. The CDR3, as DNA: TGTGCCACTAAGGACTACCGCACAGATACGCAGTATTTT.

The rearrangement uses TRBV4-1 and TRBJ2-1; D remains unclear. The V end was cut by 1 base, the J end by 1 base, with 8 bases between. The germline V gene encodes CDR1 MGHRA and CDR2 YSYEKL. This CDR3 is 15 amino acids long. In DNA, the CDR3 is TGCGCCAGCAGCCAAGTGACAAAATCCTACAATGAGCAGTTCTTC. Its translation: CASSQVTKSYNEQFF.

The rearrangement links TRBV4-1 to TRBJ2-1, with D unclear. Germline V gives CDR1 MGHRA, CDR2 YSYEKL. V gave up 0 bases and J gave up 8 bases, with 5 bases separating them. This CDR3 comprises 12 residues. The CDR3 DNA is TGCGCCAGCAGCCAAGATTCCCATGAGCAGTTCTTC. It specifies CASSQDSHEQFF.

The chain has TRBV10-3 and TRBJ2-3; 11 bases map to TRBD2. CDR3 length: 16 residues. J gave up 0 bases and V 10 bases, and 9 bases lay outside the gene matches. Germline assignment: CDR1 ENHRY and CDR2 SYGVKD. The CDR3 region is CASGTSGDFSTDTQYF. CDR3 sequence (DNA): TGTGCCAGCGGGACTAGCGGAGACTTTAGCACAGATACGCAGTATTTT.

This clone was observed a handful of times. The CDR3 sequence: CASSLAISWELSSYEQYF. Here the CDR3 DNA reads TGCGCCAGCAGCTTGGCTATTTCGTGGGAGCTCAGCTCCTACGAGCAGTACTTC. The rearrangement uses TRBV5-1 and TRBJ2-7; TRBD2 is a possible D gene (5 bases). Germline loops: CDR1 SGHRS, CDR2 YFSETQ. The V end was cut by 0 bases, the J end by 0 bases, with 19 bases between. The CDR3 loop spans 18 amino acids.

This rearrangement joins TRBV19 to TRBJ1-2; maybe TRBD1 (5 bases). This CDR3 has 14 residues. Per the germline V gene, CDR1 is LNHDA and CDR2 is SQIVND (reference sequence). Trimming stripped 5 bases from V and 4 bases from J, with 14 bases between. The CDR3 here is CASSSGQNSYGYTF. CDR3 bases: TGTGCCAGTAGTTCGGGGCAGAACAGCTATGGCTACACCTTC.

This sequence joins TRBV4-2 and TRBJ2-6; D possibly corresponds to TRBD1 (6 bases). Germline loops: CDR1 LGHNA, CDR2 YNFKEQ. This CDR3 contains 16 residues. Between the trimmed V and J ends, which lost 4 bases and 1 base, there was a span of 11 bases. CDR3 protein: CASSLNRASGANVLTF. In nucleotides, the CDR3 is TGTGCCAGCAGCCTAAACAGGGCTTCTGGGGCCAACGTCCTGACTTTC.

J is TRBJ1-2 and V is TRBV28, with D unclear. Germline V gene lookup returns CDR1 MDHEN and CDR2 SYDVKM. This CDR3 has 13 amino acids. V lost 2 bases and J lost 3, with 7 bases in between. DNA of the CDR3: TGTGCCAGCAGTTTAGGGCTGGACTATGGCTACACCTTC. Its protein product is CASSLGLDYGYTF.

This clone was observed once. Here the CDR3 reads CASSSTSRGYNEQFF. The CDR3 nucleotides read TGCGCCAGCAGCTCTACTAGCCGAGGTTACAATGAGCAGTTCTTC. The chain recombines TRBV5-1 with TRBJ2-1; D is possibly TRBD2 (6 bases). The V gene's germline CDR1 is SGHRS and CDR2 YFSETQ. This CDR3 has 15 amino acids. The ends were cut back, 3 bases at V and 4 bases at J, with 14 bases in the middle. Together with reference TRBV5-1 and TRBJ2-1, the CDR3 gives the full variable domain: KAGVTQTPRYLIKTRGQQVTLSCSPISGHRSVSWYQQTPGQGLQFLFEYFSETQRNKGNFPGRFSGRQFSNSRSEMNVSTLELGDSALYLCASSSTSRGYNEQFFGPGTRLTVL.

This clone was seen only a few times. This chain links TRBV20-1 with TRBJ1-1; D ambiguous. V lost 6 bases and J 4 bases, leaving 9 bases between the germline ends. CDR1 is DFQATT, CDR2 SNEGSKA, per germline (reference sequence). The length of the CDR3 is 11 residues. CDR3 coding DNA: TGCAGTGCCGCAGTCTTCACTGAAGCTTTCTTT. Its translation is CSAAVFTEAFF.

Here the CDR3 DNA reads TGTGCCAGCAGCTTAGAGATCAGTTCCTACAATGAGCAGTTCTTC. Amino acids: CASSLEISSYNEQFF. This chain links TRBV11-2 with TRBJ2-1; unclear D gene. The CDR3 runs 15 residues. In germline, CDR1 is SGHAT, CDR2 FQNNGV. With 0 bases removed from V and 1 base from J, the gap between germline ends came to 7 bases.

As DNA, the CDR3 is TGTGCCAGCAGCCGGGGGACTAGCGGCCCCTACGAGCAGTACTTC. Protein: CASSRGTSGPYEQYF. The rearrangement links TRBV5-6 to TRBJ2-7; 11 nucleotides line up with TRBD2. CDR1 and CDR2 from the germline V gene are SGHDT and YYEEEE. The trim removed 4 bases at V and 2 bases at J, leaving 5 bases unmatched. The CDR3 runs to 15 residues.

CDR3 in DNA: TGTGCCAGCAGCTCGGAGCGGAGCGAACAAGAGACCCAGTACTTC. Translation: CASSSERSEQETQYF. V is TRBV7-8 and J is TRBJ2-5, with D tentatively TRBD2 (5 bases). This CDR3 contains 15 residues. Germline values: CDR1 SGHVS, CDR2 FQNEAQ. V was pared by 4 bases and J by 2 bases, with 14 bases between.

There are a few counts of this clone. The gene calls are TRBV6-5 and TRBJ2-2, with TRBD1 matching 11 bases. V was clipped by 4 bases and J by 2 bases; unmatched bases: 3. CDR3 length: 16 residues. Germline CDR1 is MNHEY and CDR2 is SVGAGI. The CDR3 DNA reads TGTGCCAGCAGTTTTAGGACAGGGGGCAACACCGGGGAGCTGTTTTTT. The encoded protein is CASSFRTGGNTGELFF.

The rearrangement links TRBV15 to TRBJ2-1; the D is unclear. This CDR3 has 12 amino acids. Germline-derived CDR1 and CDR2 are LNHNV and YYDKDF (reference sequence). V was trimmed by 1 base and J by 7 bases, leaving 5 bases between them. The CDR3 DNA reads as TGTGCCACCAGCAGAGTTCGGAATGAGCAGTTCTTC. Amino acid sequence: CATSRVRNEQFF.

There are a few counts of this clone. This chain links TRBV5-6 with TRBJ2-1; unclear D gene. Trimming shortened V by 2 bases and J by 10 bases, and 7 bases separated the two germline ends. The CDR3 consists of 11 residues. From germline, CDR1 is SGHDT and CDR2 YYEEEE. CDR3 protein: CASSFGWEQFF. CDR3 nucleotide sequence: TGTGCCAGCAGCTTTGGGTGGGAGCAGTTCTTC. Drawing the rest from reference TRBV5-6 and TRBJ2-1, the complete variable domain is DAGVTQSPTHLIKTRGQQVTLRCSPKSGHDTVSWYQQALGQGPQFIFQYYEEEERQRGNFPDRFSGHQFPNYSSELNVNALLLGDSALYLCASSFGWEQFFGPGTRLTVL.

This clone showed up just a few times. V gene TRBV27 combines with J gene TRBJ1-1, with D perhaps TRBD1 (5 bases). The CDR3 extends over 14 amino acids. Germline V gene data show CDR1 as MNHEY and CDR2 as SMNVEV (reference sequence). V was clipped by 3 bases and J by 3 bases, with 11 bases between them. CDR3 DNA sequence: TGTGCCAGCAGTTTGGCCAGGGCTCACACTGAAGCTTTCTTT. This translates into CASSLARAHTEAFF.

This clone was seen a single time. The chain has TRBV27 and TRBJ1-1; D not resolved. The CDR3 spans 13 residues. In germline, CDR1 is MNHEY, CDR2 SMNVEV (reference sequence). Trimming removed 1 base from V and 1 base from J, with 4 bases in between. This CDR3 reads CASSLWTNTEAFF. The CDR3 DNA reads as TGTGCCAGCAGTTTATGGACGAACACTGAAGCTTTCTTT.